This T cell receptor beta chain emerged from a study of blood T cells in healthy people across ages. Healthy Caucasian individuals from Russia aged roughly 6 to 100 were enrolled as donors. Extractions gave at least 6 micrograms of total RNA per sample. General study findings and limits: It was held that diversity estimates obtained from one million T cells represented underestimates.

With regard to this clonotype: The antigen is undetermined.

After removal of 6 bases from V and 8 bases from J, the junction contained 4 bases not matched to a gene. This CDR3 comprises 13 residues. Germline V gene data show CDR1 as LGHNA and CDR2 as YNFKEQ. For the second PCR, which ran for about 7 to 11 cycles, a sample-barcoded 5' primer and a J-beta primer mix were used. TCRdb reprocessed the 5' RACE reads with MiXCR, giving one entry per CDR3 protein. The data contain 850,000 to 1,000,000 distinct CDR3 sequences, roughly 50% of them singletons. The sequence was obtained from a man aged 30 to 39 in good health. The specimen sequenced was blood. The chain combines TRBV4-2 with TRBJ1-4, with TRBD1 matching 9 bases. The CDR3 coding sequence is TGTGCCAGCAGGGGGACAGGGAGCGAAAAACTGTTTTTT. This encodes CASRGTGSEKLFF.